This TCR beta chain was identified during a study of cytomegalovirus exposure and HLA in healthy donors. Study results and caveats: One cluster of highly shared sequence variants probably arose as a sequencing artifact. The study flagged some 170 TCR beta chains as cytomegalovirus-associated. It was only CMV serostatus that was available as immune exposure information.

As regards this clone: The antigen is unknown.

Primers for the PCR totalled 60 Vbeta and 13 Jbeta. Original data processing: A later analysis tallied 80 million to 100 million unique TCR beta chains, around 11 million of them shared. Sequenced by immunoSEQ multiplex PCR; TCRdb stores in-frame clones only, minus some. V and J calls and clone size come straight from that table; D and trimming were deduced from the DNA. Here the sample spans 120,000 or so clones, 74% being singletons. CDR1 and CDR2 from the germline V gene are SGHTA and FQGNSA. The CDR3 consists of 14 residues. V lost 5 bases to trimming and J lost 5 bases, with 14 bases between them.

This TCR came from a woman between 50 and 59 years old in good health and CMV-seropositive. Sequencing was done on a sample of PBMCs. The V call is TRBV7-2, the J call TRBJ2-3, with TRBD2 as a possible D gene (6 bases). The CDR3, as DNA: TGTGCCAGCAGCCTTGGGAGTAGCGGAGATACGCAGTATTTT. It yields the protein CASSLGSSGDTQYF.